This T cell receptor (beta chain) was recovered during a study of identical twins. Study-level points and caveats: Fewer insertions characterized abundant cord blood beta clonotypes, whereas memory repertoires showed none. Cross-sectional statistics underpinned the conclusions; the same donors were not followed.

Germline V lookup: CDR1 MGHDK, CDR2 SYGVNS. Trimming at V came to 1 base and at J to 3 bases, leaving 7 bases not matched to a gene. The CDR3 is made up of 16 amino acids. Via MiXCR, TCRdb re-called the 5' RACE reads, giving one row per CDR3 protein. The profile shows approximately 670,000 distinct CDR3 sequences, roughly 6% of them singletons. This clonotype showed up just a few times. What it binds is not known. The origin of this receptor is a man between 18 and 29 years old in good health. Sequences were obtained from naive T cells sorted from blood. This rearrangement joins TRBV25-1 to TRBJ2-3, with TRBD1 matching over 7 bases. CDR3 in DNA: TGTGCCAGCAGTGAATGGGACAGCTACGGGACAGATACGCAGTATTTT. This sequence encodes CASSEWDSYGTDTQYF.